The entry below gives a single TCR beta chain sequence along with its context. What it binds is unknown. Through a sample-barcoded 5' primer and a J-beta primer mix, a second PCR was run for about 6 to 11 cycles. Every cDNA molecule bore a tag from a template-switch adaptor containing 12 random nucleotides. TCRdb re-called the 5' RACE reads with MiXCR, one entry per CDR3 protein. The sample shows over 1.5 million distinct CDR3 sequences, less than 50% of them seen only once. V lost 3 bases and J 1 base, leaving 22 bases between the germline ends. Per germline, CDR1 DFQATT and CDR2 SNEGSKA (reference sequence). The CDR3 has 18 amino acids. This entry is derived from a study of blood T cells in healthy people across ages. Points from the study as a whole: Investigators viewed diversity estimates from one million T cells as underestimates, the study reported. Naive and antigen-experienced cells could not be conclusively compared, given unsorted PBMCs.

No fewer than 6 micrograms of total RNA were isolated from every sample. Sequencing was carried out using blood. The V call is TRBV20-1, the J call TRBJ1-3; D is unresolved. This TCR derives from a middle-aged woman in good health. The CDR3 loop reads CSASPSSSPRGSGNTIYF. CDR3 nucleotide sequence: TGCAGTGCTAGTCCATCCTCCTCCCCCCGGGGATCTGGAAACACCATATATTTT.